The rows below give T cell receptor beta chains drawn from one sample of a study of blood T cell repertoires in COVID-19. TCRdb keeps only in-frame clones here, not all; method: immunoSEQ multiplex PCR. The data show approximately 150,000 clones, with about nine tenths seen just once and about 4.1% held by the top ten. The sample comprised PBMCs or T cells enriched from blood (not recorded which). The source of these receptors is a woman aged 40 to 50 who had been exposed to COVID-19. Both conserved end residues are part of each CDR3. The D gene is left open where the match is weak. Expanded clones are given a class, and other clones once, few, many or no size at all.

j_call d_call cdr3_length clone_size v_call cdr3_nt cdr3_aa
TRBJ1-1 . 13 . TRBV10-2 TGCGCCAGCAGTGTACAGGGTTCCACTGAAGCTTTCTTT CASSVQGSTEAFF
TRBJ1-1 . 15 . TRBV19 TGTGCCAGTAGACCCGGGGGGGGGTCAAACACTGAAGCTTTCTTT CASRPGGGSNTEAFF
TRBJ2-3 TRBD1 15 . TRBV5-4 TGTGCCAGCAGCTTGGGATCCAGGGGGACAGATACGCAGTATTTT CASSLGSRGTDTQYF
TRBJ2-7 TRBD2 14 . TRBV7-2 TGTGCCAGCAGCTTACTAGCGGTTGGGTACGAGCAGTACTTC CASSLLAVGYEQYF
TRBJ2-7 TRBD2 15 few TRBV20-1 TGCAGTGCTAGTGGGGGAGGGCTTAGCTCCTACGAGCAGTACTTC CSASGGGLSSYEQYF
TRBJ2-2 . 14 . TRBV9 TGTGCCAGCAGCGTAGGAGGAGATGCCGGGGAGCTGTTTTTT CASSVGGDAGELFF
TRBJ1-4 . 16 . TRBV27 TGTGCCAGCAGTCCCACACAGACAGCCGTTAATGAAAAACTGTTTTTT CASSPTQTAVNEKLFF
TRBJ2-7 TRBD2 14 . TRBV13 TGTGCCAGCAGCCTGGGACTAGCGGGGTACGAGCAGTACTTC CASSLGLAGYEQYF
TRBJ2-4 . 18 . TRBV15 TGTGCCACCAGCTCCCGGTTCGTAAGGGGCGATCCCAAAAACATTCAGTACTTC CATSSRFVRGDPKNIQYF
TRBJ2-2 TRBD2 14 once TRBV29-1 TGCAGCGTAGAACGGACTAGCGGGAGTGGGGAGCTGTTTTTT CSVERTSGSGELFF
TRBJ1-3 . 14 few TRBV28 TGTGCCAGCGGGAACGGGGACTCTGGAAACACCATATATTTT CASGNGDSGNTIYF
TRBJ1-1 . 12 . TRBV6-2/TRBV6-3 TGTGCCAGCAGTTATACCGGGACAAAAGCTTTCTTT CASSYTGTKAFF
TRBJ1-1 . 12 . TRBV6-2/TRBV6-3 TGTGCCAGCAGTATACAGGGAACTGAAGCTTTCTTT CASSIQGTEAFF
TRBJ2-2 TRBD1 18 . TRBV10-3 TGTGCCATCAGGGCCGGGACAGGAGACCCCGCTCGTACCGGGGAGCTGTTTTTT CAIRAGTGDPARTGELFF
TRBJ2-7 . 13 once TRBV12-3/TRBV12-4 TGTGCCAGCAGCCCTGGGACTCGCTACGAGCAGTACTTC CASSPGTRYEQYF
TRBJ2-1 TRBD1 16 . TRBV7-9 TGTGCCAGCAACCAACTACCGGGACAGGGACTGAATGAGCAGTTCTTC CASNQLPGQGLNEQFF
TRBJ1-2 . 15 . TRBV9 TGTGCCAGCAGCGTAGATGGTCGGGGTAACTATGGCTACACCTTC CASSVDGRGNYGYTF
TRBJ2-1 TRBD2 18 . TRBV6-2/TRBV6-3 TGTGCCAGCAGCCTTCGAGGACTAGCGGGAAACTCCTACAATGAGCAGTTCTTC CASSLRGLAGNSYNEQFF
TRBJ2-7 TRBD1 13 . TRBV29-1 TGCAGCGCCACGGGACAGGTGTTCTACGAGCAGTACTTC CSATGQVFYEQYF
TRBJ1-5 TRBD1 16 . TRBV12-5 TGTGCTAGTGGTTTGGAAAGGACAGGGAATATCCAGCCCCAGCATTTT CASGLERTGNIQPQHF
TRBJ1-3 TRBD1 15 . TRBV9 TGTGCCAGCAGCGCGGGGACAGGGATTCCGAACACCATATATTTT CASSAGTGIPNTIYF
TRBJ1-3 . 15 . TRBV5-1 TGCGCCAGCAGCTTGGGGTTACAGACTGGAAACACCATATATTTT CASSLGLQTGNTIYF
TRBJ2-7 TRBD2 15 . TRBV5-4 TGTGCCAGCAGCTTGGGAGCGGGAGGTGCCTACGAGCAGTACTTC CASSLGAGGAYEQYF
TRBJ1-1 . 15 once TRBV4-3 TGCGCCAGCAGCCAAGATCGGACACCGGCCACTGAAGCTTTCTTT CASSQDRTPATEAFF
TRBJ1-2 . 13 . TRBV7-3 TGTGCCAGCAGCTTAAGCAGGGAGGATGGCTACACCTTC CASSLSREDGYTF
TRBJ1-3 . 17 . TRBV18 TGTGCCAGCTCACCAGCGAGTGGGGGGAGAGGTGGAAACACCATATATTTT CASSPASGGRGGNTIYF
TRBJ2-3 . 12 . TRBV7-2 TGTGCCAGCAACCTTTTTCGGGATACGCAGTATTTT CASNLFRDTQYF
TRBJ2-3 TRBD1 16 . TRBV18 TGTGCCAGCTCACCCGGACAGGGGACTAGCACAGATACGCAGTATTTT CASSPGQGTSTDTQYF
TRBJ1-2 . 12 . TRBV3-1/TRBV3-2 TGTGCCAGCAGCCCTGGAGCCTATGGCTACACCTTC CASSPGAYGYTF
TRBJ2-5 TRBD1 15 . TRBV24-1 TGTGCCACCAGTGAGGGGACAGGGGCACAAGAGACCCAGTACTTC CATSEGTGAQETQYF
TRBJ2-1 TRBD2 15 . TRBV19 TGTGCCAGTAGTCTCACTAGCGGGAGCAACAATGAGCAGTTCTTC CASSLTSGSNNEQFF
TRBJ1-5 TRBD1 15 . TRBV28 TGTGCCAGCGAGGGGGCACAGGGTGGGGAACAGCCCCAGCATTTT CASEGAQGGEQPQHF
TRBJ2-1 . 11 . TRBV6-2/TRBV6-3 TGTGCCAGCAGCGACCGCGGGGAGCAGTTCTTC CASSDRGEQFF
TRBJ2-1 TRBD2 18 . TRBV4-1 TGCGCCAGCAGCCACCCCACCCCGCTAGCGGGAACCTACAATGAGCAGTTCTTC CASSHPTPLAGTYNEQFF
TRBJ2-3 TRBD2 16 . TRBV4-1 TGCGCCAGCAGCCAGTCCCTAGCGGGGCGTACAGATACGCAGTATTTT CASSQSLAGRTDTQYF
TRBJ2-7 . 15 . TRBV7-9 TGTGCCAGCAGCTCTGAATGGCAGGGGCGGTACGAGCAGTACTTC CASSSEWQGRYEQYF
TRBJ2-2 . 12 . TRBV2 TGTGCCAGCAATGGACAGACCGGGGAGCTGTTTTTT CASNGQTGELFF
TRBJ2-4 TRBD2 18 . TRBV5-4 TGTGCCAGCAGCTTGGTGATAGCGGGGGGTGCGAGAAAAAACATTCAGTACTTC CASSLVIAGGARKNIQYF
TRBJ1-5 . 12 . TRBV12-5 TGTGCTAGTGGTCCCACACTACAGCCCCAGCATTTT CASGPTLQPQHF
TRBJ1-5 . 14 . TRBV7-2 TGTGCCAGCAGCTTAGGGGACATCAATCAGCCCCAGCATTTT CASSLGDINQPQHF
TRBJ1-6 . 15 . TRBV2 TGTGCCAGCAGTAAGATGTCAGGGGATCGTTCACCCCTCCACTTT CASSKMSGDRSPLHF
TRBJ1-1 . 18 few TRBV2 TGTGCCAGCACCAAGGAGGCGGGGGAACAACTAAAAAACACTGAAGCTTTCTTT CASTKEAGEQLKNTEAFF
TRBJ1-5 . 13 . TRBV7-3 TGTGCCAGCAGCCAGACAGTCAATCAGCCCCAGCATTTT CASSQTVNQPQHF
TRBJ2-7 . 15 once TRBV28 TGTGCCAGCAGTTGGCCCCACGAGGGGGCGGGAGAGCAGTACTTC CASSWPHEGAGEQYF
TRBJ1-6 TRBD1 14 . TRBV3-1/TRBV3-2 TGTGCCAGCAGCCGGGACAGATTTAATTCACCCCTCCACTTT CASSRDRFNSPLHF
TRBJ1-2 . 18 . TRBV3-1/TRBV3-2 TGTGCCAGCAGCCAAGTCGGGGTTTTGTGGGGGCGCGCCTATGGCTACACCTTC CASSQVGVLWGRAYGYTF
TRBJ2-1 . 15 . TRBV5-4 TGTGCCAGCACCCAACCGAGCCAAGCGATGAATGAGCAGTTCTTC CASTQPSQAMNEQFF
TRBJ1-5 . 17 . TRBV4-2 TGTGCCAGCAGCCAAGATTGGGGGGGCGAGGGCAATCAGCCCCAGCATTTT CASSQDWGGEGNQPQHF
TRBJ2-2 TRBD2 18 . TRBV4-3 TGCGCCAGCAGCCAAGCGAAGGCGTCTAGCGGGAACACCGGGGAGCTGTTTTTT CASSQAKASSGNTGELFF
TRBJ1-6 TRBD1 15 . TRBV6-5 TGTGCCAGCAGTTACTCGGAGGGGGCTAATTCACCCCTCCACTTT CASSYSEGANSPLHF
TRBJ1-4 . 14 . TRBV10-3 TGTGCCATCGGGGGGGCGAGAACTAATGAAAAACTGTTTTTT CAIGGARTNEKLFF
TRBJ1-1 . 13 . TRBV5-8 TGTGCCAGCAGCGCGGACACTAACACTGAAGCTTTCTTT CASSADTNTEAFF
TRBJ1-2 TRBD1 13 . TRBV25-1 TGTGCCAGCAGCCGGGACAGGGGAGGAGGCTACACCTTC CASSRDRGGGYTF
TRBJ1-6 TRBD1 15 . TRBV5-1 TGCGCCAGCAGCTTGGAGGGGGCCAATAATTCACCCCTCCACTTT CASSLEGANNSPLHF
TRBJ1-4 . 12 . TRBV18 TGTGCCAGCTCACCCACGAGTCAAGAACTGTTTTTT CASSPTSQELFF
TRBJ2-2 TRBD2 18 . TRBV11-3 TGTGCCAGCAGCTTGGGATTGAGGACTAGCCGGAGCGCCGGGGAGCTGTTTTTT CASSLGLRTSRSAGELFF
TRBJ2-7 TRBD1 13 . TRBV7-3 TGTGCCAGCAGCCCGGACAGGGGAAGCGAGCAGTACTTC CASSPDRGSEQYF
TRBJ1-2 TRBD1 13 . TRBV5-6 TGTGCCAGCAGCGATACAGGGGGAAATGGCTACACCTTC CASSDTGGNGYTF
TRBJ2-5 TRBD1 16 . TRBV5-8 TGTGCCAGCAGCTCTGCGCCAGGACAGGGGCAAGAGACCCAGTACTTC CASSSAPGQGQETQYF